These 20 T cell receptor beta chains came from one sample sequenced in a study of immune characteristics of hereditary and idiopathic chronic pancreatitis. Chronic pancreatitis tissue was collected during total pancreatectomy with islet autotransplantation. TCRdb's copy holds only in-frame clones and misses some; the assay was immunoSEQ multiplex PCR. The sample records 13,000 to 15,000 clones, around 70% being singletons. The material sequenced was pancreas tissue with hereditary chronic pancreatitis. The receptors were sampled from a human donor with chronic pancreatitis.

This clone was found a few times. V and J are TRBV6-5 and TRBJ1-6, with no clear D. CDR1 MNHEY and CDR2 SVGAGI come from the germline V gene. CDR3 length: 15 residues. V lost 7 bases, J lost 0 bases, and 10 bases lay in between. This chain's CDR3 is CASKLPGSYNSPLHF. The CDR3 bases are TGTGCCAGCAAGCTCCCGGGCTCCTATAATTCACCCCTCCACTTT.

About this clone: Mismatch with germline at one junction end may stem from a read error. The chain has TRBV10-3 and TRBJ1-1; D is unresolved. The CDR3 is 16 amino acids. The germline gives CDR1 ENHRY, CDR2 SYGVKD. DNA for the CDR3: TGTGCCATCAGTGAAGGTTTAGGGCTCCTGAACACTGAAACTTTCTTT. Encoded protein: CAISEGLGLLNTETFF.

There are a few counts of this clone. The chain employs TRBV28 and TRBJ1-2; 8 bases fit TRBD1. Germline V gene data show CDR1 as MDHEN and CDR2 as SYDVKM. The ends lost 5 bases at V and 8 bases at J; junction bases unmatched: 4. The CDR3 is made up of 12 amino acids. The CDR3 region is CASSGTGWGYTF. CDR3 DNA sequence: TGTGCCAGCAGTGGGACAGGTTGGGGCTACACCTTC.

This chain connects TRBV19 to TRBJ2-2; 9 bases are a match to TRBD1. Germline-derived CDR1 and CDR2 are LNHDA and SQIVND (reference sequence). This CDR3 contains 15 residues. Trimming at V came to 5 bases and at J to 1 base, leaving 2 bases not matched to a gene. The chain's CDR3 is CASSPGQGNTGELFF. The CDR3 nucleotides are TGTGCCAGTAGTCCGGGACAGGGGAACACCGGGGAGCTGTTTTTT. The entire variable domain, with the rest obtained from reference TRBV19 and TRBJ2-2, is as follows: DGGITQSPKYLFRKEGQNVTLSCEQNLNHDAMYWYRQDPGQGLRLIYYSQIVNDFQKGDIAEGYSVSREKKESFPLTVTSAQKNPTAFYLCASSPGQGNTGELFFGEGSRLTVL.

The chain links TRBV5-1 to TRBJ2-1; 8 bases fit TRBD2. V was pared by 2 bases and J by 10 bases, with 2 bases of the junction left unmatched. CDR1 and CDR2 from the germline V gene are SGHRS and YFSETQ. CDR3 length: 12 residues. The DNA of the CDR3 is TGCGCCAGCAGCTTTCGACTAGCGGAGCAGTTCTTC. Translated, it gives CASSFRLAEQFF.

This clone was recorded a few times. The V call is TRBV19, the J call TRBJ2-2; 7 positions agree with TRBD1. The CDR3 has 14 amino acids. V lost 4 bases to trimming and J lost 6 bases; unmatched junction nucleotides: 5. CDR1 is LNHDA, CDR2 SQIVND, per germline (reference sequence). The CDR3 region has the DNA TGTGCCAGTAGTAGCACAGGGGTGGCCGGGGAGCTGTTTTTT. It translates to CASSSTGVAGELFF. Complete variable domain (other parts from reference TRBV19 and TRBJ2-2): DGGITQSPKYLFRKEGQNVTLSCEQNLNHDAMYWYRQDPGQGLRLIYYSQIVNDFQKGDIAEGYSVSREKKESFPLTVTSAQKNPTAFYLCASSSTGVAGELFFGEGSRLTVL.

The CDR3 here is CASSLGRGLNEKLFF. The CDR3 nucleotides read TGCGCCAGCAGCTTGGGCAGGGGACTAAATGAAAAACTGTTTTTT. The V and J genes are TRBV5-1 and TRBJ1-4, with a tentative D call TRBD1 (6 bases). The germline gives CDR1 SGHRS, CDR2 YFSETQ. V lost 0 bases, J lost 5 bases, and 11 bases lay in between. The length of the CDR3 is 15 residues. Full variable domain (rest looked up from reference TRBV5-1 and TRBJ1-4): KAGVTQTPRYLIKTRGQQVTLSCSPISGHRSVSWYQQTPGQGLQFLFEYFSETQRNKGNFPGRFSGRQFSNSRSEMNVSTLELGDSALYLCASSLGRGLNEKLFFGSGTQLSVL.

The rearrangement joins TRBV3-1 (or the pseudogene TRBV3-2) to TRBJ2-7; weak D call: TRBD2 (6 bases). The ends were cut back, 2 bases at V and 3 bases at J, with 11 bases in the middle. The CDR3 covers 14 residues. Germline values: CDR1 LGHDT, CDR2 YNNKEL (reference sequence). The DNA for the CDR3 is TGTGCCAGCAGCCAAAAAGGACTAAGCTACGAGCAGTACTTC. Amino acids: CASSQKGLSYEQYF.

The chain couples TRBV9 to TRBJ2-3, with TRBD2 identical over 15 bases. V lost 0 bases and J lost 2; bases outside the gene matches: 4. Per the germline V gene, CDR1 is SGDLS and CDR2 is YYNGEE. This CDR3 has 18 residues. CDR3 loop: CASSVGTSGRAFTDTQYF. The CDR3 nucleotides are TGTGCCAGCAGCGTAGGGACTAGCGGGAGGGCCTTCACAGATACGCAGTATTTT.

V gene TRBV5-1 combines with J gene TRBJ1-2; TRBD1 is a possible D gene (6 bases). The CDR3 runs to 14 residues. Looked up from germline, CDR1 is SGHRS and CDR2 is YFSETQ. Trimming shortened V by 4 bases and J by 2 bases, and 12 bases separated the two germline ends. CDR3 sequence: CASSGDIWNYGYTF. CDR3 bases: TGCGCCAGCAGCGGGGACATTTGGAACTATGGCTACACCTTC.

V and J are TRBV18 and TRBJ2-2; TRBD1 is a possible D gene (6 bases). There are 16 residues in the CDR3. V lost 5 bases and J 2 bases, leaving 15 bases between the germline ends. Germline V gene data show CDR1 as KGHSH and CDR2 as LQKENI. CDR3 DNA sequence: TGTGCCAGCTCAATTCGCACAGGGAAAAACACCGGGGAGCTGTTTTTT. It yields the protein CASSIRTGKNTGELFF.

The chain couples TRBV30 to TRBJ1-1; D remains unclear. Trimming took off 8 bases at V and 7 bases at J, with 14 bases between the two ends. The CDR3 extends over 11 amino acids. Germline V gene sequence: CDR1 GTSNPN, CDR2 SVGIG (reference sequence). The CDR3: CAGLLVVEAFF. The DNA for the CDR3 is TGTGCCGGGCTCCTCGTGGTTGAAGCTTTCTTT.

The CDR3 protein is CASGYQGAGTGELFF. DNA of the CDR3: TGTGCTAGTGGCTACCAGGGGGCGGGTACCGGGGAGCTGTTTTTT. V usage is TRBV12-5 and J usage is TRBJ2-2, with 8 bases matching TRBD1. J lost 5 bases, V lost 6 bases, and 8 bases had no gene match. The V gene's germline CDR1 is LGHNT and CDR2 FRNRAP. CDR3 length: 15 residues.

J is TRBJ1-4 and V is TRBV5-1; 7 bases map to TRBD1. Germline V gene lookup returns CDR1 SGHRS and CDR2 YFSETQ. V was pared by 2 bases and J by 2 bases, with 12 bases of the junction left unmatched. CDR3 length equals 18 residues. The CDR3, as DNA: TGCGCCAGCAGCTTTTCCCGAGCAACGACAGGGACTAATGAAAAACTGTTTTTT. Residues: CASSFSRATTGTNEKLFF.

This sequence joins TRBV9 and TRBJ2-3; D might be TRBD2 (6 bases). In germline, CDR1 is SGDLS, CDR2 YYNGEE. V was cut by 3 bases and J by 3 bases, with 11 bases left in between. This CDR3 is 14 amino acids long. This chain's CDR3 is CASSEAGRTDTQYF. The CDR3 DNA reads TGTGCCAGCAGCGAGGCAGGGAGGACAGATACGCAGTATTTT.

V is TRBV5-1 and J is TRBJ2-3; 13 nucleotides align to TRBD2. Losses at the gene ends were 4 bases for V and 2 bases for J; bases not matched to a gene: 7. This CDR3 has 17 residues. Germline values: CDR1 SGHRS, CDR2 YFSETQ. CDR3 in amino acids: CASSPGTSGTSTDTQYF. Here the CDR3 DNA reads TGCGCCAGCAGCCCCGGGACTAGCGGGACCTCCACAGATACGCAGTATTTT.

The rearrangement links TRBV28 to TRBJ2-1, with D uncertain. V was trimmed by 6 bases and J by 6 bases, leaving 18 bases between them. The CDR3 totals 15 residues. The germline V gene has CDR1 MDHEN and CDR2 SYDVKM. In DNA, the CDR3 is TGTGCCAGCAGCTTCACTCCATCCCCAGTCAATGAGCAGTTCTTC. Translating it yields CASSFTPSPVNEQFF.

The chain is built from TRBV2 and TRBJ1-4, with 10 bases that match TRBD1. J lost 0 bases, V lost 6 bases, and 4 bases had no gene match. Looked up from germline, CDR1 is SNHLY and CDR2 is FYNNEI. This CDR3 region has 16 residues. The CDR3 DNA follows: TGTGCCAGCAGGCAGACAGGGGGCGCAACTAATGAAAAACTGTTTTTT. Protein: CASRQTGGATNEKLFF. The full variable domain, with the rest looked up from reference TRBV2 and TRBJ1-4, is EPEVTQTPSHQVTQMGQEVILRCVPISNHLYFYWYRQILGQKVEFLVSFYNNEISEKSEIFDDQFSVERPDGSNFTLKIRSTKLEDSAMYFCASRQTGGATNEKLFFGSGTQLSVL.

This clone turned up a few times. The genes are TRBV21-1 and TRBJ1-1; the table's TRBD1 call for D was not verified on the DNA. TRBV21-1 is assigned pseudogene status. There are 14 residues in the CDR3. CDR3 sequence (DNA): TGTGCCAGCAGAGGACAGGGGCCGAACACTGAAGCTTTCTTT. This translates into CASRGQGPNTEAFF.

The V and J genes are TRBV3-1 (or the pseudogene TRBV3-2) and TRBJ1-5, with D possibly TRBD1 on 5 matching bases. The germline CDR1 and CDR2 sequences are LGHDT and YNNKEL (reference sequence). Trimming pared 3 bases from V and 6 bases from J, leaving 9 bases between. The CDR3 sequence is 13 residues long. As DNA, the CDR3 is TGTGCCAGCAGCCATGGGGGGAGTCAGCCCCAGCATTTT. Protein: CASSHGGSQPQHF.